Described below is a single T cell receptor (beta chain) sequence and its context. Its antigen is unknown. The TCRbeta library incorporated unique molecular identifiers. TCRdb reprocessed the PCR reads via MiXCR and lists one record per CDR3 protein. This table holds approximately 300,000 distinct CDR3 sequences, just over 7.5% found once. This record comes from a study of T-cell reconstitution after alpha-beta-depleted transplantation in children. Trimming cost V 0 bases and J 0 bases, with 9 bases left between them. CDR3 length: 16 amino acids. Germline lookup yields CDR1 LGHDT and CDR2 YNNKEL (reference sequence). The study, taken as a whole, reports: Among T cells one year after transplant, newly produced cells accounted for most counts and diversity. Some patients' high day-60 TCRbeta diversity was attributed to recipient cells surviving conditioning.

The V call is TRBV3-1, the J call TRBJ1-3; no clear D gene. This TCR came from a female patient under 10 years old who had a stem cell transplant for Fanconi anemia, so the T cells may come from the graft donor. Sequenced material: peripheral blood, taken 360 days after TCRalphabeta/CD19-depleted stem cell transplant. DNA of the CDR3: TGTGCCAGCAGCCAAGACCCACGAGGCTCTGGAAACACCATATATTTT. Protein: CASSQDPRGSGNTIYF.